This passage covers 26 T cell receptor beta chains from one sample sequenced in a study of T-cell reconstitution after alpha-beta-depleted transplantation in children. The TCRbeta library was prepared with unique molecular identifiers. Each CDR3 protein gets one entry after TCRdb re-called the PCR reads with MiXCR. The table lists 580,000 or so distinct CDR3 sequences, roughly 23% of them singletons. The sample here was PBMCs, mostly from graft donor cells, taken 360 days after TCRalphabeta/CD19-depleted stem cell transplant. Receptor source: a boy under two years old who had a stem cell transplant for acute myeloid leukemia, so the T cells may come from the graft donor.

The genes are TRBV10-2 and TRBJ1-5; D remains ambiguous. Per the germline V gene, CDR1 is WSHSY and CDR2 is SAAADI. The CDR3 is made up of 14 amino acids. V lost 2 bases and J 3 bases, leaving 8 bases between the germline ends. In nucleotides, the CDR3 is TGCGCCAGCAGTGAGAATGCCTACAATCAGCCCCAGCATTTT. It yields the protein CASSENAYNQPQHF.

The CDR3 sequence: CASSLGGALGLAGYNEQFF. The CDR3 DNA reads TGTGCCAGCAGCTTAGGTGGGGCGCTGGGACTAGCGGGTTACAATGAGCAGTTCTTC. The rearrangement links TRBV11-2 to TRBJ2-1; 12 nucleotides align to TRBD2. The CDR3 sequence is 19 residues long. From germline, CDR1 is SGHAT and CDR2 FQNNGV. V was pared by 1 base and J by 4 bases, with 11 bases of the junction left unmatched.

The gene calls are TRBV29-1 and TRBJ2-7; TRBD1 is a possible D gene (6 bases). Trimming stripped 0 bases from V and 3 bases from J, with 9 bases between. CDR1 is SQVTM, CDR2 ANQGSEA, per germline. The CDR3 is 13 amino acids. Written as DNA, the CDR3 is TGCAGCGTTGAAGACACAGGGAACTACGAGCAGTACTTC. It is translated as CSVEDTGNYEQYF.

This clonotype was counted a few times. CDR3 nucleotide sequence: TGTGCCAGCAGCCAGGCAGGGGGGGTGAACGAGCAGTACTTC. This translates into CASSQAGGVNEQYF. V and J are TRBV7-6 and TRBJ2-7; perhaps D is TRBD1 or TRBD2 (7 bases each). Germline loops: CDR1 SGHVS, CDR2 FNYEAQ. The ends were cut back, 5 bases at V and 5 bases at J, with 16 bases in the middle. CDR3 length: 14 amino acids.

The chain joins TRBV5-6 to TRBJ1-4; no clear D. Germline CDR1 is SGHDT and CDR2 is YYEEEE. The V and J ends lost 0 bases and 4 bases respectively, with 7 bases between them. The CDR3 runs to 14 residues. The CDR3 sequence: CASSLDGDNEKLFF. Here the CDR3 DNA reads TGTGCCAGCAGCTTGGACGGAGATAATGAAAAACTGTTTTTT. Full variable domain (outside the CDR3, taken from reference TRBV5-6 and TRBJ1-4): DAGVTQSPTHLIKTRGQQVTLRCSPKSGHDTVSWYQQALGQGPQFIFQYYEEEERQRGNFPDRFSGHQFPNYSSELNVNALLLGDSALYLCASSLDGDNEKLFFGSGTQLSVL.

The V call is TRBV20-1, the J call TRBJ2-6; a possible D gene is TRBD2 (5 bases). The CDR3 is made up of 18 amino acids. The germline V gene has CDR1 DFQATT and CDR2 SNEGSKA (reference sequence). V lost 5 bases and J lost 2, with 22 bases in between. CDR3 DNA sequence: TGCAGTGCTGAAATTCCCCTGGGGAGTGCGACTGGGGCCAACGTCCTGACTTTC. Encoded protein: CSAEIPLGSATGANVLTF.

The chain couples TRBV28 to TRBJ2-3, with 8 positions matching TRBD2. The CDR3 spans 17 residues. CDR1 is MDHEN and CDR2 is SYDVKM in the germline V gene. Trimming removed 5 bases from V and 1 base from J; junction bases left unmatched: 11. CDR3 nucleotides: TGTGCCAGCAGTCGTTCCGACCTGACTAGCGGCACAGATACGCAGTATTTT. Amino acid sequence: CASSRSDLTSGTDTQYF. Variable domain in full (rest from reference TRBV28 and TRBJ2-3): DVKVTQSSRYLVKRTGEKVFLECVQDMDHENMFWYRQDPGLGLRLIYFSYDVKMKEKGDIPEGYSVSREKKERFSLILESASTNQTSMYLCASSRSDLTSGTDTQYFGPGTRLTVL.

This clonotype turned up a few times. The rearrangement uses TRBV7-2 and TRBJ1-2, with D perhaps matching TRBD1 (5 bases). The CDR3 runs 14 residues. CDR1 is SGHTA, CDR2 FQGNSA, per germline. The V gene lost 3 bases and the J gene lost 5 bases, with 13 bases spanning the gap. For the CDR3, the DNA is TGTGCCAGCAGCTTGGGACGGACTCGGTATGGCTACACCTTC. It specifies CASSLGRTRYGYTF.

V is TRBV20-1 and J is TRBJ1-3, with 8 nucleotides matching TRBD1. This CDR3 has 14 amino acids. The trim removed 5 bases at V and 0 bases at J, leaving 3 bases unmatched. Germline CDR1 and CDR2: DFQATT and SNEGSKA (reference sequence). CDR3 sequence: CSAGRGLSGNTIYF. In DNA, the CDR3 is TGCAGTGCTGGCAGGGGGCTCTCTGGAAACACCATATATTTT.

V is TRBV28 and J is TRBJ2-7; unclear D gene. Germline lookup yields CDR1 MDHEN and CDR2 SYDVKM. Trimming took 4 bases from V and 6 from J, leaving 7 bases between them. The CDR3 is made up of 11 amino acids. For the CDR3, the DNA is TGTGCCAGCAGTTCTAGGGTCGAGCAGTACGTC. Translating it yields CASSSRVEQYV.

CDR3 sequence: CASSLISSGGTDTQYF. The CDR3 DNA sequence: TGTGCCAGCAGTTTGATTTCTAGCGGGGGCACAGATACGCAGTATTTT. The chain links TRBV12-3 or TRBV12-4 to TRBJ2-3; TRBD2 matches 9 bases. CDR3 length equals 16 residues. After removal of 3 bases from V and 1 base from J, the junction contained 5 bases not matched to a gene.

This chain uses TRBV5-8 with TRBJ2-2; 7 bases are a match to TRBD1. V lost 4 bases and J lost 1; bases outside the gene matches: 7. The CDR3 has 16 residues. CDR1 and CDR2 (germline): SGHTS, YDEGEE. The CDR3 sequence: CASSPLRQGNTGELFF. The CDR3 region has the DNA TGTGCCAGCAGCCCCTTACGACAGGGGAACACCGGGGAGCTGTTTTTT.

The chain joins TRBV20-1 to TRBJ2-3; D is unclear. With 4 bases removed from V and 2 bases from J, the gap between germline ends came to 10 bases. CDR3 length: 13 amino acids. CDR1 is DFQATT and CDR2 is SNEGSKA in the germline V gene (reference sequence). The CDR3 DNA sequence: TGCAGTGCTATGGTAGCTCCCACAGATACGCAGTATTTT. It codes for CSAMVAPTDTQYF.

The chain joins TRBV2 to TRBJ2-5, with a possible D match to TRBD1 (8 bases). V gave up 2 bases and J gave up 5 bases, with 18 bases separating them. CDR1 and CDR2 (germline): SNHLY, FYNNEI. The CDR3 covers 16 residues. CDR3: CASSESWTGRGETQYF. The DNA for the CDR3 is TGTGCCAGCAGTGAATCTTGGACAGGGAGGGGGGAGACCCAGTACTTC.

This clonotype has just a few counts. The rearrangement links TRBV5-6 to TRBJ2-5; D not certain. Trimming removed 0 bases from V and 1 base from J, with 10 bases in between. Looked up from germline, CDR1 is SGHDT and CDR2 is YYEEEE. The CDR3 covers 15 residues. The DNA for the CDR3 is TGTGCCAGCAGCTTGGGTGGGGTCCTCCAAGAGACCCAGTACTTC. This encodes CASSLGGVLQETQYF.

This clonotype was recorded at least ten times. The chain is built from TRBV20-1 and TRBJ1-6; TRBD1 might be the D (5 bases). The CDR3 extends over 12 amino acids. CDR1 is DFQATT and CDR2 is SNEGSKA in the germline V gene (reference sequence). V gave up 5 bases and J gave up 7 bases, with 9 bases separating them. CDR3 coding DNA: TGCAGTGCTGAAACAGGCAATTCACCCCTCCACTTT. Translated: CSAETGNSPLHF.

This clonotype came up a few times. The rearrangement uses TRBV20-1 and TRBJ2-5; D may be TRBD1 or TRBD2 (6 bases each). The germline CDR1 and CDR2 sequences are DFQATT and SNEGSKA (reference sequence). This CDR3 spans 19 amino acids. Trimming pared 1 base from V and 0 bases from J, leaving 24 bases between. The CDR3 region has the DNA TGCAGTGCTAGAGGGCGCCGGGGGCCGACTAGGGTGTACCAAGAGACCCAGTACTTC. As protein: CSARGRRGPTRVYQETQYF.

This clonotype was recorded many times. CDR3 sequence: CASRFEVRPGANTGELFF. The CDR3 region has the DNA TGTGCCAGCAGATTTGAAGTCAGACCCGGCGCGAACACCGGGGAGCTGTTTTTT. The rearrangement links TRBV27 to TRBJ2-2; D is undetermined. Germline CDR1 and CDR2: MNHEY and SMNVEV (reference sequence). CDR3 length equals 18 residues. V was clipped by 6 bases and J by 0 bases, with 20 bases between them.

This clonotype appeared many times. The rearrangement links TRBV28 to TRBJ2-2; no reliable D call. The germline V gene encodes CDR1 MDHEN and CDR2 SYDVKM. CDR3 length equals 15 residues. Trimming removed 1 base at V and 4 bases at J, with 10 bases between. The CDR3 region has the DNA TGTGCCAGCAGTTTATTTAAGGATTTCACCGGGGAGCTGTTTTTT. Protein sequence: CASSLFKDFTGELFF.

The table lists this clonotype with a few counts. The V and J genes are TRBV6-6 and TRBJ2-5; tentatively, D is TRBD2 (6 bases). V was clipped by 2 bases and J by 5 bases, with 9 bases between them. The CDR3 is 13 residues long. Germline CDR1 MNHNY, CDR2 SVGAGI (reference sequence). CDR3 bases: TGTGCCAGCAGTTACACCCGGGAGGAGACCCAGTACTTC. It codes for CASSYTREETQYF.

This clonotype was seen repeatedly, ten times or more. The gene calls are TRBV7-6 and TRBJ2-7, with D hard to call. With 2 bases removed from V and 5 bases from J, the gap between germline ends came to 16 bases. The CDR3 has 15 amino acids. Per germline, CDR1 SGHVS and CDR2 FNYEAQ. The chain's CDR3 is CASSLSQAVGDEQYF. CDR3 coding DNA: TGTGCCAGCAGCTTATCCCAGGCTGTAGGCGACGAGCAGTACTTC.

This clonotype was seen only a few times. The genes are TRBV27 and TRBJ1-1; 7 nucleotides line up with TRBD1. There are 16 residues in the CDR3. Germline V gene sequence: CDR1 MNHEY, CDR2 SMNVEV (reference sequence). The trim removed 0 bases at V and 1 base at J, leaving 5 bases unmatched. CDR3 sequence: CASSLSTGLGNTEAFF. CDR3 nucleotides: TGTGCCAGCAGTTTATCGACAGGGTTGGGGAACACTGAAGCTTTCTTT.

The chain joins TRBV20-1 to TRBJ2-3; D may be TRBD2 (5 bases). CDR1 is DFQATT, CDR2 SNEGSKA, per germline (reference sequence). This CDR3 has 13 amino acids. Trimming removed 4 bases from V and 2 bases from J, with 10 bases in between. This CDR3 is CSATGDYTDTQYF. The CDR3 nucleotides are TGCAGTGCTACGGGCGACTACACAGATACGCAGTATTTT.

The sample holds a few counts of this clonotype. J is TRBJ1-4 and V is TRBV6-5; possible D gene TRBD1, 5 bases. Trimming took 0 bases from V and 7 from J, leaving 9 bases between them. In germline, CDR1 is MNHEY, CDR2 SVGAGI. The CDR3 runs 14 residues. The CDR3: CASSYSAGLEKLFF. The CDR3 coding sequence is TGTGCCAGCAGTTACTCGGCAGGGCTTGAAAAACTGTTTTTT.

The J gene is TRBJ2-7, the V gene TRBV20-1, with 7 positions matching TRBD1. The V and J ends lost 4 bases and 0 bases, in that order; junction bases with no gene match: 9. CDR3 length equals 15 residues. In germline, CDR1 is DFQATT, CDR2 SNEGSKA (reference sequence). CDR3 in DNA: TGCAGTGCTAAGGGGGCCGCCCGACCCTCCTACGAGCAGTACTTC. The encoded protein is CSAKGAARPSYEQYF.

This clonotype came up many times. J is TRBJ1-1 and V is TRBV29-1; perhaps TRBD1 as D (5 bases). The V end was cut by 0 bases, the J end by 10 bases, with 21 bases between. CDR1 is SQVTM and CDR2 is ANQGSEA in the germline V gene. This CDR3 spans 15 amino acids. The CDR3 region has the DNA TGCAGCGTTGAAGAGGGGGTATTCGTATCCGGTGGAGCTTTCTTT. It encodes CSVEEGVFVSGGAFF.